The 21 T cell receptor beta chains presented below share a single source sample, sequenced in a study of technical replicates of blood from a few donors. Using immunoSEQ multiplex PCR, the repertoire was profiled, and TCRdb retains in-frame clones only, with some absent. Of tens of thousands of clones in the sample, approximately 91% were seen once. The sequencing input was T cells isolated from PBMCs. The receptors were sampled from a human donor in good health.

This clone was detected once. V usage is TRBV10-3 and J usage is TRBJ2-1; 9 bases align to TRBD2. V was pared by 8 bases and J by 7 bases, with 9 bases of the junction left unmatched. Germline CDR1 reads ENHRY; CDR2 reads SYGVKD. This CDR3 has 14 amino acids. The CDR3 DNA reads as TGTGCCATCTCAGAGACTAGCGGAGGTAATGAGCAGTTCTTC. Residues: CAISETSGGNEQFF.

The rearrangement links TRBV5-4 to TRBJ1-2, with D hard to call. Trimming removed 3 bases at V and 1 base at J, with 13 bases between. Germline V lookup: CDR1 SGHNT, CDR2 YYREEE (reference sequence). The CDR3 covers 15 residues. The CDR3 reads CASSWPGSINYGYTF. CDR3 DNA: TGTGCCAGCAGCTGGCCGGGTAGCATTAACTATGGCTACACCTTC.

The chain joins TRBV19 to TRBJ2-1; 15 bases are a match to TRBD2. V lost 6 bases and J lost 7; bases outside the gene matches: 7. The CDR3 is made up of 16 amino acids. The germline gives CDR1 LNHDA, CDR2 SQIVND (reference sequence). The CDR3 DNA is TGTGCCAGTAGAAATCCGGGACTAGCGGGAGGAAATGAGCAGTTCTTC. It encodes CASRNPGLAGGNEQFF. Variable domain in full (rest from reference TRBV19 and TRBJ2-1): DGGITQSPKYLFRKEGQNVTLSCEQNLNHDAMYWYRQDPGQGLRLIYYSQIVNDFQKGDIAEGYSVSREKKESFPLTVTSAQKNPTAFYLCASRNPGLAGGNEQFFGPGTRLTVL.

This clone appeared a single time. The rearrangement links TRBV5-1 to TRBJ1-1, with TRBD1 matching 7 bases. Germline V gene lookup returns CDR1 SGHRS and CDR2 YFSETQ. V gave up 4 bases and J gave up 0 bases; unmatched junction bases: 9. The CDR3 runs to 16 residues. The chain's CDR3 is CASSRYQGQLNTEAFF. The CDR3 DNA sequence: TGCGCCAGCAGCCGCTACCAGGGACAGCTGAACACTGAAGCTTTCTTT.

This clone was seen once. This chain connects TRBV18 to TRBJ1-1, with 10 bases aligning to TRBD1. Germline loops: CDR1 KGHSH, CDR2 LQKENI. The CDR3 extends over 15 amino acids. The J segment lost 4 bases and the V segment lost 3 bases, leaving 5 bases of the junction unmatched. This chain's CDR3 is CASSPWTGGGTEAFF. CDR3 sequence (DNA): TGTGCCAGCTCACCTTGGACAGGGGGAGGCACTGAAGCTTTCTTT.

The chain employs TRBV6-1 and TRBJ1-5; a possible D gene is TRBD1 (5 bases). This CDR3 contains 11 residues. Germline assignment: CDR1 MNHNS and CDR2 SASEGT. Trimming shortened V by 8 bases and J by 5 bases, and 7 bases separated the two germline ends. The CDR3 sequence is CASRRDQPQHF. CDR3 DNA sequence: TGTGCCAGCCGCAGGGATCAGCCCCAGCATTTT.

The V and J genes are TRBV5-1 and TRBJ2-7; 9 bases fit TRBD1. The CDR3 sequence is 14 residues long. CDR1 SGHRS and CDR2 YFSETQ come from the germline V gene. V lost 4 bases to trimming and J lost 0 bases; unmatched junction nucleotides: 2. The CDR3 reads CASSQTGGSYEQYF. The CDR3 nucleotides read TGCGCCAGCAGCCAGACAGGGGGCTCCTACGAGCAGTACTTC.

The gene calls are TRBV4-1 and TRBJ1-5, with D perhaps TRBD1 (6 bases). The CDR3 consists of 17 residues. V was cut by 5 bases and J by 4 bases, with 21 bases left in between. Germline V gene lookup returns CDR1 MGHRA and CDR2 YSYEKL. CDR3 DNA sequence: TGCGCCAGCAGCGTAGGGACACAGGGAGAATGGAATCAGCCCCAGCATTTT. Translation gives CASSVGTQGEWNQPQHF.

CDR3 DNA sequence: TGTGCCAGCAGCAAAGCTCCGGGCAGGGGGCGCTCGGGGAATCAGCCCCAGCATTTT. Amino acids: CASSKAPGRGRSGNQPQHF. The genes are TRBV21-1 and TRBJ1-5; the table's TRBD1 call for D was not verified on the DNA. TRBV21-1 is noted as a pseudogene. The CDR3 contains 19 residues.

V usage is TRBV27 and J usage is TRBJ1-1; the D gene is possibly TRBD1 (6 bases). V lost 5 bases to trimming and J lost 5 bases, with 18 bases between them. This CDR3 is built from 15 residues. Germline CDR1 and CDR2: MNHEY and SMNVEV (reference sequence). This CDR3 is CASSPATGRVTEAFF. In DNA, the CDR3 is TGTGCCAGCAGTCCAGCTACAGGGAGGGTAACTGAAGCTTTCTTT.

This rearrangement joins TRBV7-2 to TRBJ2-1; 10 bases are a match to TRBD2. Germline values: CDR1 SGHTA, CDR2 FQGNSA. V shed 5 bases and J 8 bases; nucleotides not matched to a gene: 15. CDR3 length equals 17 residues. The CDR3 nucleotides read TGTGCCAGCAGCCCCCCCCGGCAACTAGCGGGAAAGGATGAGCAGTTCTTC. Translation: CASSPPRQLAGKDEQFF.

The chain combines TRBV7-6 with TRBJ2-1, with D possibly TRBD2 on 6 matching bases. CDR1 is SGHVS, CDR2 FNYEAQ, per germline. V was shortened by 6 bases and J by 3 bases, with 12 bases between the two germline ends. This CDR3 region has 14 residues. In DNA form, the CDR3 reads TGTGCCAGCAGTGCTACCGGGAGCTACAATGAGCAGTTCTTC. Translation gives CASSATGSYNEQFF.

The chain uses TRBV4-1 and TRBJ1-1; D is unclear. From germline, CDR1 is MGHRA and CDR2 YSYEKL. V was trimmed by 4 bases and J by 1 base, leaving 10 bases between them. The CDR3 has 14 residues. CDR3 nucleotide sequence: TGCGCCAGCAGCCTGGCTGCACAGAACACTGAAGCTTTCTTT. This sequence encodes CASSLAAQNTEAFF.

This chain connects TRBV7-3 to TRBJ2-3; 8 bases match TRBD2. The V and J ends lost 3 bases and 3 bases, in that order; junction bases with no gene match: 5. The CDR3 sequence is 15 residues long. CDR1 SGHTA and CDR2 FQGTGA come from the germline V gene. CDR3 sequence reads: CASSFAGLETDTQYF. CDR3 nucleotide sequence: TGTGCCAGCAGCTTTGCGGGACTAGAGACAGATACGCAGTATTTT.

The chain combines TRBV2 with TRBJ2-2; tentative D call: TRBD1 (6 bases). The CDR3 is made up of 15 amino acids. From germline, CDR1 is SNHLY and CDR2 FYNNEI. The germline V and J ends were trimmed by 3 bases and 3 bases, with 11 bases remaining between them. This CDR3 is CASSEVTGYTGELFF. CDR3 nucleotide sequence: TGTGCCAGCAGTGAGGTGACAGGATACACCGGGGAGCTGTTTTTT.

The rearrangement uses TRBV11-3 and TRBJ2-1; 16 bases match TRBD2. Germline-derived CDR1 and CDR2 are SGHNT and YENEEA. This CDR3 has 18 residues. The junction had 7 bases not matched to a gene; V was cut back by 1 base and J by 7 bases. The CDR3 spells CASSLGGTSGRAGNEQFF. CDR3 nucleotides: TGTGCCAGCAGCTTAGGTGGGACTAGCGGGAGGGCGGGGAATGAGCAGTTCTTC. Supplemented by reference TRBV11-3 and TRBJ2-1, the full variable domain reads EAGVVQSPRYKIIEKKQPVAFWCNPISGHNTLYWYLQNLGQGPELLIRYENEEAVDDSQLPKDRFSAERLKGVDSTLKIQPAELGDSAVYLCASSLGGTSGRAGNEQFFGPGTRLTVL.

The chain combines TRBV10-3 with TRBJ1-1; maybe TRBD1 (6 bases). The CDR3 spans 13 residues. Germline lookup yields CDR1 ENHRY and CDR2 SYGVKD. Trimming stripped 7 bases from V and 5 bases from J, with 14 bases between. CDR3 amino acids: CAIMGGAPTEAFF. CDR3 nucleotides: TGTGCCATCATGGGGGGGGCGCCGACTGAAGCTTTCTTT.

This clone was detected once. In DNA, the CDR3 is TGTGCCAGTAGTCGCAGGGACACTGAAGCTTTCTTT. Its protein product is CASSRRDTEAFF. The chain uses TRBV19 and TRBJ1-1; perhaps TRBD1 as D (5 bases). The CDR3 runs 12 residues. With 5 bases removed from V and 3 bases from J, the gap between germline ends came to 7 bases. CDR1 and CDR2 from the germline V gene are LNHDA and SQIVND (reference sequence).

The genes are TRBV4-1 and TRBJ2-1; D ambiguous. CDR3 length: 15 amino acids. Germline V gene lookup returns CDR1 MGHRA and CDR2 YSYEKL. With 0 bases removed from V and 6 bases from J, the gap between germline ends came to 12 bases. DNA for the CDR3: TGCGCCAGCAGCCAAGAAATGGCTGGTTTCAATGAGCAGTTCTTC. Residues: CASSQEMAGFNEQFF.

CDR3 nucleotides: TGTGCCAGCTCACCTCCCCTGGGACAGGGGGCTCACAACGAGCAGTACTTC. Translated: CASSPPLGQGAHNEQYF. The V gene is TRBV18, the J gene TRBJ2-7; 12 positions agree with TRBD1. J lost 5 bases, V lost 3 bases, and 11 bases had no gene match. Germline CDR1 and CDR2: KGHSH and LQKENI. This CDR3 is 17 amino acids long.

This clone was detected once. The J gene is TRBJ2-7, the V gene TRBV5-1; D uncertain. The CDR3 is 11 residues long. V lost 5 bases to trimming and J lost 2 bases, with 5 bases between them. Looked up from germline, CDR1 is SGHRS and CDR2 is YFSETQ. CDR3 sequence (DNA): TGCGCCAGCAGTACGGCCTACGAGCAGTACTTC. It yields the protein CASSTAYEQYF.